The entry that follows covers one T cell receptor beta chain sequence. Its target is unknown. CDR1 and CDR2 from the germline V gene are LNHNV and YYDKDF (reference sequence). The CDR3 covers 15 residues. Trimming took 1 base from V and 3 from J; bases not matched to a gene: 4. This record comes from a study of shared clonotypes between healthy human individuals. Study-wide results and limits: Large depth notwithstanding, sorted-subset sequencing proved incomplete by rarefaction.

Sequencing was performed with immunoSEQ multiplex PCR; in TCRdb, only in-frame clones are kept and a portion is missing. The table shows approximately 2.4 million clones, with 95% occurring only once. Sequenced: naive CD4+ T cells sorted from blood. Subset denoted: CD45RA+ positively selected. The chain employs TRBV15 and TRBJ1-1; 8 bases map to TRBD1. The clonotype comes from a man younger than 30 in good health. CDR3 coding DNA: TGTGCCACCAGCAGAGCCCAGGGGGCGTACACTGAAGCTTTCTTT. Protein product: CATSRAQGAYTEAFF.